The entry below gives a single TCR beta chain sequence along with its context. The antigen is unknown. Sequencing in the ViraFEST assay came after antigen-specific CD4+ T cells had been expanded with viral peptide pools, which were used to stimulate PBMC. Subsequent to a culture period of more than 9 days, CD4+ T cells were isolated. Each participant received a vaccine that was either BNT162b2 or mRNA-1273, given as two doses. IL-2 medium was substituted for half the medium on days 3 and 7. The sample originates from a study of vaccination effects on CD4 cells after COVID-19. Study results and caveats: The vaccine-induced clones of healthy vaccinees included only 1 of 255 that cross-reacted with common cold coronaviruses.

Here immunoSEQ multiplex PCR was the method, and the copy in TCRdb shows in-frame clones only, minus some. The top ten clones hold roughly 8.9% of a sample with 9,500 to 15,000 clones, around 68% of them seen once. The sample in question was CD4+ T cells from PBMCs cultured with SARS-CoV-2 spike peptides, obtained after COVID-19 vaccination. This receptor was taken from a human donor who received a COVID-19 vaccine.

This chain's CDR3 is CASSNLGGAVVETQYF. CDR3 DNA sequence: TGTGCCAGTAGTAACCTCGGGGGGGCGGTGGTAGAGACCCAGTACTTC. The genes are TRBV19 and TRBJ2-5, with 8 bases aligning to TRBD2. The length of the CDR3 is 16 residues. V was clipped by 4 bases and J by 4 bases; unmatched bases: 11. Germline lookup yields CDR1 LNHDA and CDR2 SQIVND (reference sequence).